This TCR beta chain stems from a study of cytomegalovirus exposure and HLA in healthy donors. This PCR relied on a set of 60 Vbeta primers and 13 Jbeta primers. Sequencing was performed with immunoSEQ multiplex PCR; in TCRdb, only in-frame clones are kept and a portion is missing. The sample includes 160,000 or so clones, under 80% of them seen just once. Concerning this clone itself: Its target is unknown. An end of the junction does not agree with germline; a read error may underlie this.

This CDR3 has 13 residues. The germline CDR1 and CDR2 sequences are GTSNPN and SVGIG (reference sequence). General study findings and limits: Sequencing depth roughly uniform across donors was assumed in presence/absence analyses. The authors listed 164 TCR beta chains as cytomegalovirus-associated.

The sequence came from a woman in her thirties in good health and CMV-seronegative. This chain uses TRBV30 with TRBJ2-2, with D possibly being TRBD2 (5 bases). The sequenced sample was PBMCs. CDR3 bases: TGTACCTGGAGTGTACTAGGCACCGGGGAGCTGTTTTTT. Translating it yields CTWSVLGTGELFF.